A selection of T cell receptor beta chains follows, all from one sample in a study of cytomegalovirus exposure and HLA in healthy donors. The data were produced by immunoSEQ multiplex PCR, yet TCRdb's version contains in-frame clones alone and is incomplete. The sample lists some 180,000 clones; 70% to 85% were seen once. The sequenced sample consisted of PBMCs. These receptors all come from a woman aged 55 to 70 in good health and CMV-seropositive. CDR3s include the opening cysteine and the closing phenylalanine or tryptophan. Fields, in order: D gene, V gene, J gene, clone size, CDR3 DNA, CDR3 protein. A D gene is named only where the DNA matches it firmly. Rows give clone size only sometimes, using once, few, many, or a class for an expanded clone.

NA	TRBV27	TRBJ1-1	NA	TGTGCCAGCAGCCCTCGGGGGGGGTATACTGAAGCTTTCTTT	CASSPRGGYTEAFF
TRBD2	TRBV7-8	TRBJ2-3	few	TGTGCCAGCAGCTCCGGTTGGCGGGGGGGCGACACAGATACGCAGTATTTT	CASSSGWRGGDTDTQYF
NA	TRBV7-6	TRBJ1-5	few	TGTGCCAGCAGCTCTGGGCCTTTCCCCCAGCCCCAGCATTTT	CASSSGPFPQPQHF
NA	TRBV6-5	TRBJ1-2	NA	TGTGCCAGCAGTTACTCGAGTGATAAGGGCTACACCTTC	CASSYSSDKGYTF
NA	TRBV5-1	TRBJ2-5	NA	TGCGCCAGCAGCTTGGGCAGGGGTGCGGAGACCCAGTACTTC	CASSLGRGAETQYF
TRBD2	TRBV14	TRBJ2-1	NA	TGTGCCAGCAGCCAAGTGGGACTAGCAACGTCAGATGAGCAGTTCTTC	CASSQVGLATSDEQFF
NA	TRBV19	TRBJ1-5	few	TGTGCCAGTAGGGAGATTAACAGGGCCGGAGGCAATCAGCCCCAGCATTTT	CASREINRAGGNQPQHF
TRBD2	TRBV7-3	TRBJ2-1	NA	TGTGCCAGCAGCCCAGGGGTACTAGCGGGGGGGTACAATGAGCAGTTCTTC	CASSPGVLAGGYNEQFF
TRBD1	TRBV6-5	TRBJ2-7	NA	TGTGCCAGCAAGGGACAGAGCTCCTACGAGCAGTACTTC	CASKGQSSYEQYF
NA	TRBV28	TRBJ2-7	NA	TGTGCCAGCAGCCTGCCCCAGGGCCCCTCCTACGAGCAGTACTTC	CASSLPQGPSYEQYF
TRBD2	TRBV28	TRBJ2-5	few	TGTGCCAGCAGAACCGGGACTAGCGTCCCGCAAGAGACCCAGTACTTC	CASRTGTSVPQETQYF
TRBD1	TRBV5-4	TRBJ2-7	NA	TGTGCCAGCAGCTCGGACGCCGGACAGGGGGCGCGTGAGCAGTACTTC	CASSSDAGQGAREQYF
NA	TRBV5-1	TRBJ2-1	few	TGCGCCAGCAGCGAGGCCCTCTCAGAGCAGTTCTTC	CASSEALSEQFF
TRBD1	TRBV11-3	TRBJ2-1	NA	TGTGCCAGCAGCTCACAGGGGCCCTACACGGAGCAGTTCTTC	CASSSQGPYTEQFF
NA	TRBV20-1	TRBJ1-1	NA	TGCAGTGCTAGGGCAGGGTCTGAAGCTTTCTTT	CSARAGSEAFF
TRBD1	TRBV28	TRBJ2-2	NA	TGTGCCAGCAGTTCCCGGGACAGGGGGCTAGTCGGGGAGCTGTTTTTT	CASSSRDRGLVGELFF
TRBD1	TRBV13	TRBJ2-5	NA	TGTGCCAGCAGCTTAAGACAGGGGGGAGATGGGACCCAGTACTTC	CASSLRQGGDGTQYF
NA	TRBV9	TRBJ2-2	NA	TGTGCCAGCAGCGTAGCCAGTACGAACACCGGGGAGCTGTTTTTT	CASSVASTNTGELFF
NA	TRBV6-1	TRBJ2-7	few	TGTGCCAGCAGGGCAGGGCCCCCGCTCTACGAGCAGTACTTC	CASRAGPPLYEQYF
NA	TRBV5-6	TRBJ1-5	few	TGTGCCAGCAGCTTGTCGGGGACACCCAATCAGCCCCAGCATTTT	CASSLSGTPNQPQHF
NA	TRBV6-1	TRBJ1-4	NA	TGTGCCAGCAGTGGACAGCCGGGAGGGGAAAAACTGTTTTTT	CASSGQPGGEKLFF
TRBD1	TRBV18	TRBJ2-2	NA	TGTGCCAGCTCACCACCGTTTGCAGGGGGTGCCGGGGAGCTGTTTTTT	CASSPPFAGGAGELFF
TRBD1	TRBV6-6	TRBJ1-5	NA	TGTGCCAGCAGTTACTCGGGACAGGGCAGGCAGCCCCAGCATTTT	CASSYSGQGRQPQHF
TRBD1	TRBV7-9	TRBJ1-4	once	TGTGCCAGCAGTCCGAGTCTGGACAGGGTGGATGAAAAACTGTTTTTT	CASSPSLDRVDEKLFF
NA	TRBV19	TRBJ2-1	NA	TGTGCCAGTAGTCCGCAGGGGTTACATGAGCAGTTCTTC	CASSPQGLHEQFF
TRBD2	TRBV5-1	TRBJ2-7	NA	TGCGCCAGCAGCTTGGGGGGACTAGCGCCCTACGAGCAGTACTTC	CASSLGGLAPYEQYF
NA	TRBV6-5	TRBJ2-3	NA	TGTGCCAGCAGTTACGGAGGGGTCGGTACAGATACGCAGTATTTT	CASSYGGVGTDTQYF
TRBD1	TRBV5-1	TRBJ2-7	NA	TGCGCCAGCAGCCGAGGTGAGGACAGGGGCTCCTACGAGCAGTACTTC	CASSRGEDRGSYEQYF
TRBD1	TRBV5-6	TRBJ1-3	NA	TGTGCCAGCAGCTACGGGACAGGGGGCACTGGAAACACCATATATTTT	CASSYGTGGTGNTIYF
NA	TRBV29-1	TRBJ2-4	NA	TGCAGCGTTGCAGAGGGGAGAAACAGTCAGTACTTC	CSVAEGRNSQYF
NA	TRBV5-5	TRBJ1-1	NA	TGTGCCAGCAGCTTGATCCAATTAAAGGGGTCAGGTACTGAAGCTTTCTTT	CASSLIQLKGSGTEAFF
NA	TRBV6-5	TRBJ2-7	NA	TGTGCCAGCAGGTCACAATCCTACGAGCAGTACTTC	CASRSQSYEQYF
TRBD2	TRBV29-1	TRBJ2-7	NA	TGCAGCGTTGCGGTAAGGGAGGGTTCCTACGAGCAGTACTTC	CSVAVREGSYEQYF
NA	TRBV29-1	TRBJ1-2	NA	TGCAGCGTTGAAGTGCGGGGATTGCTCTATGGCTACACCTTC	CSVEVRGLLYGYTF
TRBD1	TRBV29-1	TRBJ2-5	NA	TGCAGCGTTGCAACCGGGACAGGGGTAGAGACCCAGTACTTC	CSVATGTGVETQYF
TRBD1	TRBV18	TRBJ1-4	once	TGTGCCAGCTCACTGGGACAGGGCGGCGGTGAAAAACTGTTTTTT	CASSLGQGGGEKLFF
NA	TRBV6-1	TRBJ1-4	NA	TGTGCCAGCACCGACGGGGGGACTAATGAAAAACTGTTTTTT	CASTDGGTNEKLFF
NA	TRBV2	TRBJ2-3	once	TGTGCCAGCAGGTACACAGATACGCAGTATTTT	CASRYTDTQYF
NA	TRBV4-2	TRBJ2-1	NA	TGTGCCAGCAGCCAAGATCGGTCTGAGCAGTTCTTC	CASSQDRSEQFF
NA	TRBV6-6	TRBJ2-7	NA	TGTGCCAGCAGTCGTGAAGGGGACTACGAGCAGTACTTC	CASSREGDYEQYF
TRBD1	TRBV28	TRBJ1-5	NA	TGTGCCAGCAGTGCCGGGACAGGGGGGACTCAGCCCCAGCATTTT	CASSAGTGGTQPQHF
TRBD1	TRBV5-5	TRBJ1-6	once	TGTGCCAGCAGCTTCGGGACAGGGGCTAATTCACCCCTCCACTTT	CASSFGTGANSPLHF
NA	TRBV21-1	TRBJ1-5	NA	TGTGCCAGCAGCAAACCCCGCGGACAGGGTAGTCAGCCCCAGCATTTT	CASSKPRGQGSQPQHF
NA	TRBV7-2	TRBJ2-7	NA	TGTGCCAGCAGCCCCCCGAGTTCCTACGAGCAGTACTTC	CASSPPSSYEQYF
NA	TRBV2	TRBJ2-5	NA	TGTGCCAGCAGTGAGTACTCAGAGACCCAGTACTTC	CASSEYSETQYF
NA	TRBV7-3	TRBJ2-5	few	TGTGCCAGCAGCCTCACTAGGTTAGAGACCCAGTACTTC	CASSLTRLETQYF
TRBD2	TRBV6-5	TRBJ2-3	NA	TGTGCCAGTAGGGACTGGCGGGGGGCAGATACGCAGTATTTT	CASRDWRGADTQYF
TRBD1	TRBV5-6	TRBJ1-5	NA	TGTGCCAGCAGCTTGGGTACAGGGGGAAATAGCAATCAGCCCCAGCATTTT	CASSLGTGGNSNQPQHF
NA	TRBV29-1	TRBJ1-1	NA	TGCAGCGTTTCAAGCAACACTGAAGCTTTCTTT	CSVSSNTEAFF
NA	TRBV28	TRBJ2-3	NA	TGTGCCAGCAGGCCCGTAGGGGGGGTTGGTACAGATACGCAGTATTTT	CASRPVGGVGTDTQYF
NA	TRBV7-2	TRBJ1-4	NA	TGTGCCAGCAGCTTAATGGGGGAGGCTAATGAAAAACTGTTTTTT	CASSLMGEANEKLFF
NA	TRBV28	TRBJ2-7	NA	TGTGCCAGCACCCTCGACAGAAACGAGCAGTACTTC	CASTLDRNEQYF